This TCR beta chain was recovered during a study of technical replicates of blood from a few donors. Trimming stripped 6 bases from V and 4 bases from J, with 12 bases between. The CDR3 covers 13 residues. The V gene's germline CDR1 is SGHVS and CDR2 FQNEAQ. Only in-frame clones appear in the TCRdb table, and some are missing; sequencing was by immunoSEQ multiplex PCR. The sample lists about 60,000 clones, around nine tenths occurring once. This TCR derives from a human donor in good health. Some clones in this sample may be carry-over from other donors' samples. The chain links TRBV7-8 to TRBJ1-1; a possible D gene is TRBD1 (5 bases). Source material: PBMCs. CDR3 region: CASSFRAATEAFF. In DNA, the CDR3 is TGTGCCAGCAGTTTCAGGGCTGCCACTGAAGCTTTCTTT.